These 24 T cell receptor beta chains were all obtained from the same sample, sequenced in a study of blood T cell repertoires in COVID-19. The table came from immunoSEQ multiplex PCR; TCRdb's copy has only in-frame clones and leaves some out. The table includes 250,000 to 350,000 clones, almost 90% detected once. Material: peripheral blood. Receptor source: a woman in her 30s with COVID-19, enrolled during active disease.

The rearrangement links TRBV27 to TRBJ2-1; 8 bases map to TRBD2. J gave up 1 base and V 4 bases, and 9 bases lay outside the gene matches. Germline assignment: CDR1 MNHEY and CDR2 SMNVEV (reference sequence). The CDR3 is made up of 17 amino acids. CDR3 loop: CASSSVLAGGSYNEQFF. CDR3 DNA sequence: TGTGCCAGCAGTTCCGTCCTAGCGGGTGGTTCCTACAATGAGCAGTTCTTC.

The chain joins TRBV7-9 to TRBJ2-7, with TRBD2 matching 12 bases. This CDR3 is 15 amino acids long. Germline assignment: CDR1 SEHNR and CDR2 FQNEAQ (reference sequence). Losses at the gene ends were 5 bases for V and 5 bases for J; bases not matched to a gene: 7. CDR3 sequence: CASSTRTSGTDEQYF. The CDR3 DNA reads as TGTGCCAGCAGCACCAGGACTAGCGGGACCGACGAGCAGTACTTC.

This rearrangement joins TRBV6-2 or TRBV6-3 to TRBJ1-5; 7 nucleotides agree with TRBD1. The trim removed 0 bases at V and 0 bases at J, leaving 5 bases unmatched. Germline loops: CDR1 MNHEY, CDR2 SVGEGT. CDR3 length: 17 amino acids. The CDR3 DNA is TGTGCCAGCAGTTACTCCCAGGGGGTAGATAGCAATCAGCCCCAGCATTTT. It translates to CASSYSQGVDSNQPQHF.

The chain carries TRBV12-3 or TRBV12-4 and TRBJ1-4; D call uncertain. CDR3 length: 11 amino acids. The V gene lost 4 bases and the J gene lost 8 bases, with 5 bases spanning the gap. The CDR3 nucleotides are TGTGCCAGCAGTTCCGTCGAAAAACTGTTTTTT. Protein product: CASSSVEKLFF.

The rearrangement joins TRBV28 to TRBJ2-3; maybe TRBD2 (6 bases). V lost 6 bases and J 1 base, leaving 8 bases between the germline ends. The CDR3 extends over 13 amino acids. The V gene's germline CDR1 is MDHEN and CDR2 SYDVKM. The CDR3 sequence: CASRGTGTDTQYF. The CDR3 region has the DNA TGTGCCAGCAGAGGGACTGGCACAGATACGCAGTATTTT.

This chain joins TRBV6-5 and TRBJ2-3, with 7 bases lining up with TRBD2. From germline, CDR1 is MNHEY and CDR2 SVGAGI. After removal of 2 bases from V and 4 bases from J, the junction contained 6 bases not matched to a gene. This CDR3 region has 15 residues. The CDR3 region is CASSYRTSAADTQYF. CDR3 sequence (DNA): TGTGCCAGCAGTTACCGTACTAGCGCAGCAGATACGCAGTATTTT.

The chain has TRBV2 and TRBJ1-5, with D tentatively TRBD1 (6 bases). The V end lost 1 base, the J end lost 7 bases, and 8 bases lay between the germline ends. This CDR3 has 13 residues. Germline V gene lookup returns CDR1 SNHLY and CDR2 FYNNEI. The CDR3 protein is CASSEEQGQPQHF. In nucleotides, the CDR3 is TGTGCCAGCAGTGAAGAACAGGGACAGCCCCAGCATTTT. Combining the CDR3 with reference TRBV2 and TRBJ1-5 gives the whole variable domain EPEVTQTPSHQVTQMGQEVILRCVPISNHLYFYWYRQILGQKVEFLVSFYNNEISEKSEIFDDQFSVERPDGSNFTLKIRSTKLEDSAMYFCASSEEQGQPQHFGDGTRLSIL.

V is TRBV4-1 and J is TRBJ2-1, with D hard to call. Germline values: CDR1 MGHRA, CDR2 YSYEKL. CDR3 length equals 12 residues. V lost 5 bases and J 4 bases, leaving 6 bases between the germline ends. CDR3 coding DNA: TGCGCCAGCAGCGGCAGTTACAATGAGCAGTTCTTC. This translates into CASSGSYNEQFF.

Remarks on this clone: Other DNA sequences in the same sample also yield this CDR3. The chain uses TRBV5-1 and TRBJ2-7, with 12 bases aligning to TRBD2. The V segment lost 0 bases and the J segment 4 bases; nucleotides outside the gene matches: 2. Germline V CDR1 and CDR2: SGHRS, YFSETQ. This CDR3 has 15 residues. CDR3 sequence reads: CASSLDGTSGYEQYF. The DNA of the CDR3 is TGCGCCAGCAGCTTGGATGGGACTAGCGGGTACGAGCAGTACTTC. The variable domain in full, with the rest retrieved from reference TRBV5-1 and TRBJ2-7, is KAGVTQTPRYLIKTRGQQVTLSCSPISGHRSVSWYQQTPGQGLQFLFEYFSETQRNKGNFPGRFSGRQFSNSRSEMNVSTLELGDSALYLCASSLDGTSGYEQYFGPGTRLTVT.

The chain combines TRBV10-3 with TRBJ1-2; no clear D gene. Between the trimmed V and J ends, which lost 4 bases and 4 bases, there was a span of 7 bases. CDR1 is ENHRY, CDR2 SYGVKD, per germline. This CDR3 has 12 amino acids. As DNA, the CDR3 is TGTGCCATCAGTGGAGGATTCTATGGCTACACCTTC. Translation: CAISGGFYGYTF.

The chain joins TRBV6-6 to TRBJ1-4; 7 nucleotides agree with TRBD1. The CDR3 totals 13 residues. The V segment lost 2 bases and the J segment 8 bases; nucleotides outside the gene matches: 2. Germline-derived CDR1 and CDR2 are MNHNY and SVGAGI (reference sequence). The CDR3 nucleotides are TGTGCCAGCAGTTACGTAGGGGGCGAAAAACTGTTTTTT. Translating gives CASSYVGGEKLFF.

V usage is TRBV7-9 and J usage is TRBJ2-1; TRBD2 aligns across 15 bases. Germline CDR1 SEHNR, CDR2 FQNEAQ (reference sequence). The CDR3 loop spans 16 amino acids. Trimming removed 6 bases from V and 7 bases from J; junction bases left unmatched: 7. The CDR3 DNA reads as TGTGCCAGCAGTTCCCCGGGACTAGCGGGAGGTAATGAGCAGTTCTTC. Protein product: CASSSPGLAGGNEQFF.

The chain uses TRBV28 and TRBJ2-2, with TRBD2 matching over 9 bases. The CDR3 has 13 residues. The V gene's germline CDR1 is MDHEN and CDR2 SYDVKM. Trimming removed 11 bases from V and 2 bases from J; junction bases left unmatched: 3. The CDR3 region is CACSGGNTGELFF. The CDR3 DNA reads TGTGCCTGTAGCGGGGGAAACACCGGGGAGCTGTTTTTT.

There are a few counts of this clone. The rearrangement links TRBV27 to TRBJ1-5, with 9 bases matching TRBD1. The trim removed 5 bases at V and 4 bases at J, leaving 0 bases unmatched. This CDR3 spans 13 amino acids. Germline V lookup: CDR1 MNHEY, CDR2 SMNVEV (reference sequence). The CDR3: CASSGTGNQPQHF. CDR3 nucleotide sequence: TGTGCCAGCAGTGGGACAGGGAATCAGCCCCAGCATTTT.

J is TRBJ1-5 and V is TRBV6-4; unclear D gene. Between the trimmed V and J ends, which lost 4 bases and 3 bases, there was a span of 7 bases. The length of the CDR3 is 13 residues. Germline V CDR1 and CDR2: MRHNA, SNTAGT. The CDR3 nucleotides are TGTGCCAGCAGTGTAGCGATCAATCAGCCCCAGCATTTT. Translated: CASSVAINQPQHF.

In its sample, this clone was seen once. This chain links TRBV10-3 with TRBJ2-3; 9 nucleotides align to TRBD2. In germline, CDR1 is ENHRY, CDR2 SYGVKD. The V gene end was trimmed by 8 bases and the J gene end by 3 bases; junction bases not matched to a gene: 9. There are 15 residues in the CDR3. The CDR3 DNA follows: TGTGCCATCGGGGGCGGACTAGCGAGGACAGATACGCAGTATTTT. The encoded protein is CAIGGGLARTDTQYF.

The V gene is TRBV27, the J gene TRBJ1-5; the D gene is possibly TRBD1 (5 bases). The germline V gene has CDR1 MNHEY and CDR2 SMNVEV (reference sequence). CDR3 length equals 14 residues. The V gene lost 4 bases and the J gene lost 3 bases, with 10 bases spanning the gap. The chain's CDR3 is CASSSGGVNQPQHF. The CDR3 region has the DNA TGTGCCAGCAGTTCGGGGGGTGTCAATCAGCCCCAGCATTTT.

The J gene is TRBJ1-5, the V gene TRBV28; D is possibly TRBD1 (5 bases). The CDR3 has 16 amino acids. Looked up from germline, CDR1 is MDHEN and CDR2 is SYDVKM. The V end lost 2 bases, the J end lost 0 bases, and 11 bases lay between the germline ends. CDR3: CASSLKGFYSNQPQHF. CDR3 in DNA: TGTGCCAGCAGTTTAAAGGGGTTTTATAGCAATCAGCCCCAGCATTTT.

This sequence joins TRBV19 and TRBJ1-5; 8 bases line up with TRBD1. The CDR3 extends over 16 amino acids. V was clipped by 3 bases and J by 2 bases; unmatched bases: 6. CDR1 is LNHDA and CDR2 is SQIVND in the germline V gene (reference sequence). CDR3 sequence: CASSMPGGAGNQPQHF. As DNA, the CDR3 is TGTGCCAGTAGTATGCCAGGGGGCGCGGGCAATCAGCCCCAGCATTTT.

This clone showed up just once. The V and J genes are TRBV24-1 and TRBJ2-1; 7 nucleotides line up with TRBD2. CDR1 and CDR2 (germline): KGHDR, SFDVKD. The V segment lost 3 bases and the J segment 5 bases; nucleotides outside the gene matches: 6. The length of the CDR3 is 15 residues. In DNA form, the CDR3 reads TGTGCCACCAGTGATGTAGCGGGTTCCAACAATGAGCAGTTCTTC. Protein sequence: CATSDVAGSNNEQFF.

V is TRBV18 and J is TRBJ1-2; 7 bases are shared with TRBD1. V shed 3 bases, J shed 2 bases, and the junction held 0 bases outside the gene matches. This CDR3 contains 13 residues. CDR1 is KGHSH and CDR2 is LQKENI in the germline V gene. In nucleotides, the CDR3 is TGTGCCAGCTCACCGGGACAGAACTATGGCTACACCTTC. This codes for CASSPGQNYGYTF.

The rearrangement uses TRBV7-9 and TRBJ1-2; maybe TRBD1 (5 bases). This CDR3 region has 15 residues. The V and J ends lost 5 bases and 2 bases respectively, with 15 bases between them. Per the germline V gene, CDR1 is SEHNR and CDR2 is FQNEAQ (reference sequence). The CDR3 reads CASSPDISLNYGYTF. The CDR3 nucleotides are TGTGCCAGCAGCCCGGACATTTCCTTGAACTATGGCTACACCTTC.

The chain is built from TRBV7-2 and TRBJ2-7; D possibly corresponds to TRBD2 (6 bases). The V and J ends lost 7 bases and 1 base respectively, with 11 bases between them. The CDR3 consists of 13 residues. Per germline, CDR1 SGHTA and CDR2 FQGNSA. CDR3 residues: CASIPGTSYEQYF. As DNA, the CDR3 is TGTGCCAGCATCCCCGGGACTTCCTACGAGCAGTACTTC. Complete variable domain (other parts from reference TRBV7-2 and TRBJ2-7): GAGVSQSPSNKVTEKGKDVELRCDPISGHTALYWYRQSLGQGLEFLIYFQGNSAPDKSGLPSDRFSAERTGGSVSTLTIQRTQQEDSAVYLCASIPGTSYEQYFGPGTRLTVT.

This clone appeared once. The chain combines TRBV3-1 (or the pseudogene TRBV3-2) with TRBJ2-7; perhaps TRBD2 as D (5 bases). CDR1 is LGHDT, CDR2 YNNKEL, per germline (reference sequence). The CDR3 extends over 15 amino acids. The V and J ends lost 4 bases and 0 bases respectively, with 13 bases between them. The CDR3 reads CASSPPGGSSYEQYF. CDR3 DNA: TGTGCCAGCAGCCCTCCAGGTGGGAGCTCCTACGAGCAGTACTTC.